Shown below are 19 T cell receptor beta chains from a single sample sequenced in a study of blood T cell repertoires in COVID-19. Method: immunoSEQ multiplex PCR; TCRdb's copy keeps in-frame clones and lacks some. The sample shows about 70,000 clones, 75% to 90% of them seen only once. The sample consisted of peripheral blood. The receptor set was obtained from a human donor in a cohort sampled during active COVID-19.

V is TRBV5-8 and J is TRBJ2-7; 7 bases fit TRBD2. The V and J ends lost 4 bases and 1 base, in that order; junction bases with no gene match: 5. CDR3 length equals 14 residues. Germline V gene data show CDR1 as SGHTS and CDR2 as YDEGEE. The CDR3 loop reads CASSRDYLSYEQYF. CDR3 bases: TGTGCCAGCAGCCGGGACTACTTGTCCTACGAGCAGTACTTC. The full variable domain, with the rest looked up from reference TRBV5-8 and TRBJ2-7, is EAGVTQSPTHLIKTRGQQATLRCSPISGHTSVYWYQQALGLGLQFLLWYDEGEERNRGNFPPRFSGRQFPNYSSELNVNALELEDSALYLCASSRDYLSYEQYFGPGTRLTVT.

In its sample, this clone was seen a few times. This chain joins TRBV16 and TRBJ1-1; TRBD1 might be the D (6 bases). CDR1 and CDR2 (germline): KGHSY, FQNENV. Deletions cut 4 bases from V and 4 bases from J, with 13 bases between. The CDR3 covers 14 residues. For the CDR3, the DNA is TGTGCCAGCAGCCCCGGATCGGACAGCACTGAAGCTTTCTTT. It yields the protein CASSPGSDSTEAFF.

The chain joins TRBV20-1 to TRBJ1-4; unclear D gene. V gave up 2 bases and J gave up 7 bases, with 5 bases separating them. Germline V gene lookup returns CDR1 DFQATT and CDR2 SNEGSKA (reference sequence). This CDR3 is 11 amino acids long. The CDR3, as DNA: TGCAGTGCTAGAATCGGTGAAAAACTGTTTTTT. Its protein product is CSARIGEKLFF.

This clone turned up a few times. This chain connects TRBV6-1 to TRBJ2-7; 11 positions match TRBD2. V gave up 3 bases and J gave up 8 bases; unmatched junction bases: 9. The CDR3 sequence is 15 residues long. In germline, CDR1 is MNHNS, CDR2 SASEGT. CDR3 sequence (DNA): TGTGCCAGCAGTGACGGGACTAGCGGCCAACAGAAGCAGTACTTC. This encodes CASSDGTSGQQKQYF.

The V and J genes are TRBV6-5 and TRBJ2-3, with 10 bases identical to TRBD1. J was trimmed by 7 bases and V by 6 bases; bases with no gene match: 4. CDR1 MNHEY and CDR2 SVGAGI come from the germline V gene. There are 13 residues in the CDR3. The CDR3 DNA sequence: TGTGCCAGCAGGGACAGGGGGACAAATACGCAGTATTTT. This codes for CASRDRGTNTQYF.

A note on this clone: Other DNA sequences of this sample code for an identical CDR3. The chain links TRBV3-1 (or the pseudogene TRBV3-2) to TRBJ1-5, with 8 bases aligning to TRBD1. The V segment lost 0 bases and the J segment 7 bases; nucleotides outside the gene matches: 5. Germline lookup yields CDR1 LGHDT and CDR2 YNNKEL (reference sequence). This CDR3 spans 15 amino acids. The CDR3 DNA follows: TGTGCCAGCAGCCAAGAAGGACAGGGAGGCCAGCCCCAGCATTTT. It encodes CASSQEGQGGQPQHF.

The genes are TRBV5-1 and TRBJ1-1; D gene uncertain. V gave up 2 bases and J gave up 5 bases, with 13 bases separating them. Germline lookup yields CDR1 SGHRS and CDR2 YFSETQ. This CDR3 contains 14 residues. CDR3: CASSLAGIRTEAFF. As DNA, the CDR3 is TGCGCCAGCAGCTTAGCGGGGATACGAACTGAAGCTTTCTTT. The full variable domain, completed using reference TRBV5-1 and TRBJ1-1, is KAGVTQTPRYLIKTRGQQVTLSCSPISGHRSVSWYQQTPGQGLQFLFEYFSETQRNKGNFPGRFSGRQFSNSRSEMNVSTLELGDSALYLCASSLAGIRTEAFFGQGTRLTVV.

V and J are TRBV28 and TRBJ2-6; D may be TRBD1 (6 bases). CDR1 is MDHEN and CDR2 is SYDVKM in the germline V gene. CDR3 size: 17 residues. V was trimmed by 4 bases and J by 0 bases, leaving 13 bases between them. The CDR3, as DNA: TGTGCCAGCAGTTCGACTACAGGGAGCTCTGGGGCCAACGTCCTGACTTTC. As protein: CASSSTTGSSGANVLTF.

The chain recombines TRBV30 with TRBJ1-1, with D uncertain. Germline values: CDR1 GTSNPN, CDR2 SVGIG (reference sequence). V shed 3 bases and J shed 4 bases, with 18 bases lying between them. This CDR3 spans 15 amino acids. CDR3 region: CAWRSVKSLSTEAFF. CDR3 sequence (DNA): TGTGCCTGGAGGTCCGTTAAGAGTCTGAGCACTGAAGCTTTCTTT.

The V call is TRBV4-1, the J call TRBJ2-1; 7 bases agree with TRBD1. This CDR3 contains 15 residues. V was clipped by 4 bases and J by 1 base; unmatched bases: 4. CDR1 and CDR2 (germline): MGHRA, YSYEKL. CDR3 protein: CASSLGDRSYNEQFF. Here the CDR3 DNA reads TGCGCCAGCAGCCTGGGGGACAGATCCTACAATGAGCAGTTCTTC.

The chain joins TRBV5-1 to TRBJ2-7; 8 bases are shared with TRBD2. J was trimmed by 6 bases and V by 0 bases; bases with no gene match: 8. The germline gives CDR1 SGHRS, CDR2 YFSETQ. The CDR3 runs 15 residues. CDR3 loop: CASSLAGGDAAEQYF. DNA for the CDR3: TGCGCCAGCAGCTTGGCCGGGGGGGACGCTGCCGAGCAGTACTTC.

This clone was seen a few times. J is TRBJ2-3 and V is TRBV25-1, with 10 bases lining up with TRBD2. The CDR3 sequence is 15 residues long. After removal of 6 bases from V and 4 bases from J, the junction contained 7 bases not matched to a gene. The germline V gene has CDR1 MGHDK and CDR2 SYGVNS. This CDR3 reads CASRRGLATADTQYF. In nucleotides, the CDR3 is TGTGCCAGCAGAAGGGGACTAGCGACCGCAGATACGCAGTATTTT.

The genes are TRBV10-3 and TRBJ2-1, with TRBD2 identical over 8 bases. J lost 8 bases, V lost 3 bases, and 9 bases had no gene match. CDR3 size: 15 residues. Looked up from germline, CDR1 is ENHRY and CDR2 is SYGVKD. CDR3 sequence (DNA): TGTGCCATCAGTGACGGCGGGGGGTATGAGGATGAGCAGTTCTTC. The encoded protein is CAISDGGGYEDEQFF.

V gene TRBV2 combines with J gene TRBJ2-2; TRBD2 aligns across 8 bases. Trimming took 9 bases from V and 3 from J; bases not matched to a gene: 6. This CDR3 has 14 amino acids. From germline, CDR1 is SNHLY and CDR2 FYNNEI. This chain's CDR3 is CARKTSADTGELFF. In DNA, the CDR3 is TGTGCCAGGAAGACTAGCGCTGACACCGGGGAGCTGTTTTTT.

The gene calls are TRBV7-2 and TRBJ2-5; TRBD2 matches 10 bases. This CDR3 contains 16 residues. The trim removed 2 bases at V and 2 bases at J, leaving 5 bases unmatched. Germline V gene data show CDR1 as SGHTA and CDR2 as FQGNSA. The DNA for the CDR3 is TGTGCCAGCAGCTTAAGCGGGGGGGCTAATCAAGAGACCCAGTACTTC. This translates into CASSLSGGANQETQYF.

The chain couples TRBV9 to TRBJ2-7; 7 bases are a match to TRBD1. Per germline, CDR1 SGDLS and CDR2 YYNGEE. This CDR3 spans 14 amino acids. The V segment lost 0 bases and the J segment 5 bases; nucleotides outside the gene matches: 5. The CDR3 bases are TGTGCCAGCAGCGTAGACAGGGGTACTCACGAGCAGTACTTC. Protein sequence: CASSVDRGTHEQYF.

The chain uses TRBV20-1 and TRBJ2-7; maybe TRBD2 (5 bases). V was cut by 3 bases and J by 1 base, with 10 bases left in between. The CDR3 contains 13 residues. Germline assignment: CDR1 DFQATT and CDR2 SNEGSKA (reference sequence). The CDR3 nucleotides are TGCAGTGCTAGTCCCTCGGGATCCTACGAGCAGTACTTC. Protein: CSASPSGSYEQYF.

The chain uses TRBV6-5 and TRBJ1-2; D is unresolved. Germline V CDR1 and CDR2: MNHEY, SVGAGI. The CDR3 consists of 11 residues. Between the trimmed V and J ends, which lost 6 bases and 4 bases, there was a span of 6 bases. The chain's CDR3 is CASRSGYGYTF. The CDR3 nucleotides are TGTGCCAGCAGGTCGGGCTATGGCTACACCTTC.

The chain couples TRBV2 to TRBJ1-2, with 8 positions matching TRBD1. The germline gives CDR1 SNHLY, CDR2 FYNNEI. V trimming: 6 bases; J trimming: 7 bases; junction bases outside the gene matches: 10. CDR3 length: 14 residues. CDR3 bases: TGTGCCAGCAGGGTAGAGCAGGGGGCTTCTGGCTACACCTTC. Amino acids: CASRVEQGASGYTF.